The 21 T cell receptor beta chains below all came from one sample that was sequenced in a study of identical twins. TCRdb used MiXCR to reprocess the 5' RACE reads, holding one entry per CDR3 protein. There are about 1.7 million distinct CDR3 sequences in the sample; 25% to 35% occur only once, and around 0.3% lies in the top ten. Sequencing was done on a sample of cord blood. The source is a newborn girl in good health.

Many counts were recorded for this clonotype. This chain connects TRBV4-1 to TRBJ2-1; 12 bases agree with TRBD2. Germline V lookup: CDR1 MGHRA, CDR2 YSYEKL. The CDR3 has 19 residues. V shed 1 base and J 3 bases; nucleotides not matched to a gene: 10. The CDR3 here is CASSQVKLAGGRVYNEQFF. CDR3 in DNA: TGCGCCAGCAGCCAAGTTAAACTAGCGGGAGGCCGGGTCTACAATGAGCAGTTCTTC.

This clonotype was counted only a few times. A junction boundary mismatches the germline segment, possibly from a read error. This chain uses TRBV20-1 with TRBJ2-7, with 8 bases lining up with TRBD2. Per the germline V gene, CDR1 is DFQATT and CDR2 is SNEGSKA (reference sequence). The CDR3 is made up of 14 amino acids. CDR3 nucleotide sequence: TGCAGTGCAAGCAGCGGGAGAAACACCTACGAGCGGTACTTC. It codes for CSASSGRNTYERYF.

The rearrangement links TRBV6-1 to TRBJ2-5; possible D gene TRBD2, 6 bases. Per germline, CDR1 MNHNS and CDR2 SASEGT. The CDR3 consists of 13 residues. Trimming shortened V by 4 bases and J by 2 bases, and 8 bases separated the two germline ends. The CDR3 region is CASSVLAQETQYF. Written as DNA, the CDR3 is TGTGCCAGCAGTGTTCTAGCGCAAGAGACCCAGTACTTC.

This clonotype was picked up a small number of times. The CDR3: CASRPDRGGLNTEAFF. In DNA form, the CDR3 reads TGCGCCAGCAGACCTGACAGGGGAGGGCTGAACACTGAAGCTTTCTTT. This chain connects TRBV5-1 to TRBJ1-1, with TRBD1 matching over 8 bases. The CDR3 is 16 amino acids. CDR1 and CDR2 from the germline V gene are SGHRS and YFSETQ. V dropped 5 bases and J dropped 0; count of bases not matched to a gene: 9.

Only a few counts were recorded for this clonotype. The gene calls are TRBV20-1 and TRBJ2-6, with TRBD1 matching 7 bases. The CDR3 extends over 14 amino acids. V was clipped by 6 bases and J by 2 bases; unmatched bases: 4. Germline V gives CDR1 DFQATT, CDR2 SNEGSKA (reference sequence). The CDR3 coding sequence is TGCAGTGCCTCAGACAGGGCTGGGGCCAACGTCCTGACTTTC. Residues: CSASDRAGANVLTF.

This clonotype was detected ten times or more. The chain has TRBV7-2 and TRBJ2-1; D possibly uses TRBD1 or TRBD2 (5 bases each). This CDR3 comprises 16 residues. V lost 1 base, J lost 0 bases, and 10 bases lay in between. Germline CDR1 is SGHTA and CDR2 is FQGNSA. The CDR3 sequence is CASSLVGTPSYNEQFF. In DNA form, the CDR3 reads TGTGCCAGCAGCTTAGTCGGGACCCCCTCCTACAATGAGCAGTTCTTC.

V and J are TRBV20-1 and TRBJ2-7; 12 nucleotides align to TRBD2. The CDR3 is 13 amino acids. V lost 5 bases and J lost 5; bases outside the gene matches: 4. Per germline, CDR1 DFQATT and CDR2 SNEGSKA (reference sequence). CDR3: CSAPSGREHEQYF. The CDR3 DNA is TGCAGTGCTCCTAGCGGGAGGGAACACGAGCAGTACTTC.

This clonotype was observed at least ten times. The chain uses TRBV5-6 and TRBJ1-2; 11 nucleotides match TRBD1. CDR3 length equals 12 residues. The V and J ends lost 4 bases and 8 bases, in that order; junction bases with no gene match: 1. Germline assignment: CDR1 SGHDT and CDR2 YYEEEE. The CDR3 coding sequence is TGTGCCAGCAGCCGGGACAGGGGGGGCTACACCTTC. Residues: CASSRDRGGYTF.

This clonotype showed up just a few times. The chain carries TRBV5-1 and TRBJ2-3; 9 bases align to TRBD2. The CDR3 contains 16 residues. V lost 4 bases to trimming and J lost 4 bases; unmatched junction nucleotides: 10. The germline V gene encodes CDR1 SGHRS and CDR2 YFSETQ. CDR3 residues: CASSARLAGLADTQYF. The CDR3 DNA reads as TGCGCCAGCAGCGCCCGGCTAGCGGGGCTGGCAGATACGCAGTATTTT. Full variable domain (rest looked up from reference TRBV5-1 and TRBJ2-3): KAGVTQTPRYLIKTRGQQVTLSCSPISGHRSVSWYQQTPGQGLQFLFEYFSETQRNKGNFPGRFSGRQFSNSRSEMNVSTLELGDSALYLCASSARLAGLADTQYFGPGTRLTVL.

The chain has TRBV9 and TRBJ2-1; 10 bases are a match to TRBD2. The germline V gene has CDR1 SGDLS and CDR2 YYNGEE. V was clipped by 2 bases and J by 9 bases; unmatched bases: 8. This CDR3 region has 15 residues. The CDR3 DNA reads as TGTGCCAGCAGCGTTATGGGACTAGCGATGGGTGAGCAGTTCTTC. It yields the protein CASSVMGLAMGEQFF.

The J gene is TRBJ2-1, the V gene TRBV10-3; 13 bases are shared with TRBD2. Germline CDR1 and CDR2: ENHRY and SYGVKD. The V gene end was trimmed by 4 bases and the J gene end by 9 bases; junction bases not matched to a gene: 3. This CDR3 comprises 14 residues. The CDR3 sequence is CAISGTSGGAEQFF. The CDR3 DNA sequence: TGTGCCATCAGTGGAACTAGCGGGGGGGCTGAGCAGTTCTTC.

V and J are TRBV20-1 and TRBJ1-1, with D possibly being TRBD1 (5 bases). The germline CDR1 and CDR2 sequences are DFQATT and SNEGSKA (reference sequence). This CDR3 has 15 amino acids. The V gene lost 5 bases and the J gene lost 4 bases, with 20 bases spanning the gap. The CDR3 reads CSAPRNAGRGTEAFF. For the CDR3, the DNA is TGCAGTGCTCCACGGAACGCTGGGAGGGGCACTGAAGCTTTCTTT.

This clonotype has a handful of counts. The gene calls are TRBV6-1 and TRBJ1-6; D unresolved. CDR1 is MNHNS, CDR2 SASEGT, per germline. The V and J ends lost 0 bases and 10 bases respectively, with 10 bases between them. The CDR3 spans 14 residues. CDR3 DNA: TGTGCCAGCAGTGAAGCGCTTCGGGGATCACCCCTCCACTTT. Residues: CASSEALRGSPLHF.

This clonotype has more than one count but fewer than ten. V gene TRBV29-1 combines with J gene TRBJ1-2; perhaps TRBD1 as D (5 bases). Germline V gene data show CDR1 as SQVTM and CDR2 as ANQGSEA. V gave up 3 bases and J gave up 4 bases, with 12 bases separating them. This CDR3 region has 13 residues. CDR3 DNA: TGCAGCGTTGACAGGGCCCGGGGCTATGGCTACACCTTC. It encodes CSVDRARGYGYTF.

The chain combines TRBV2 with TRBJ2-2; D is perhaps TRBD1 or TRBD2 (5 bases each). CDR1 and CDR2 from the germline V gene are SNHLY and FYNNEI. V lost 8 bases, J lost 0 bases, and 10 bases lay in between. There are 14 residues in the CDR3. Here the CDR3 reads CASQGRSNTGELFF. Written as DNA, the CDR3 is TGTGCCAGCCAGGGACGGTCGAACACCGGGGAGCTGTTTTTT.

The rearrangement links TRBV11-2 to TRBJ1-2, with TRBD1 matching over 7 bases. V was pared by 2 bases and J by 5 bases, with 8 bases of the junction left unmatched. Germline loops: CDR1 SGHAT, CDR2 FQNNGV. This CDR3 comprises 15 residues. The chain's CDR3 is CASSLQGVEVYGYTF. The CDR3 bases are TGTGCCAGCAGCTTACAGGGGGTGGAGGTATATGGCTACACCTTC.

This clonotype occurred a few times. The chain couples TRBV13 to TRBJ2-7; no clear D gene. The CDR3 loop spans 15 amino acids. Germline loops: CDR1 PRHDT, CDR2 FYEKMQ (reference sequence). Trimming cost V 5 bases and J 3 bases, with 17 bases left between them. The CDR3 reads CASSRWSGPIYEQYF. The CDR3 nucleotides read TGTGCCAGCAGCCGGTGGAGTGGTCCCATCTACGAGCAGTACTTC.

The CDR3 DNA reads TGCAGTGCTAGAGAGAGGGTAGGCTACAATGAGCAGTACTTC. Protein product: CSARERVGYNEQYF. The chain carries TRBV20-1 and TRBJ2-1, with D possibly being TRBD2 (5 bases). The assigned J gene may be wrong: the sequence end matches TRBJ2-7 better. The germline CDR1 and CDR2 sequences are DFQATT and SNEGSKA (reference sequence). CDR3 length: 14 residues.

This clonotype was detected only a few times. This chain connects TRBV10-3 to TRBJ2-7; maybe TRBD2 (6 bases). V was shortened by 0 bases and J by 4 bases, with 22 bases between the two germline ends. Germline values: CDR1 ENHRY, CDR2 SYGVKD. The length of the CDR3 is 18 residues. DNA for the CDR3: TGTGCCATCAGTGAGTCGAATCTCCTCTGGGACTCGCGATACGAGCAGTACTTC. Encoded protein: CAISESNLLWDSRYEQYF.

The genes are TRBV5-1 and TRBJ2-7; tentatively, D is TRBD1 or TRBD2 (5 bases each). The CDR3 is 17 amino acids. CDR1 and CDR2 from the germline V gene are SGHRS and YFSETQ. Between the trimmed V and J ends, which lost 7 bases and 2 bases, there was a span of 25 bases. The CDR3 region is CASFTFPSGTEAYEQYF. The CDR3 DNA sequence: TGCGCCAGCTTCACTTTTCCCTCCGGGACGGAAGCCTACGAGCAGTACTTC.

A note on this clonotype: At one end, the junction sequence differs from germline, possibly due to a read error. The rearrangement uses TRBV6-5 and TRBJ1-2; possible D gene TRBD1, 5 bases. This CDR3 is built from 13 residues. Germline V lookup: CDR1 MNHEY, CDR2 SVGAGI. The CDR3 is CASRPTDNYGCTF. The CDR3 nucleotides read TGTGCCAGCAGACCGACGGACAACTATGGCTGCACCTTC.